The subject of this entry is one T cell receptor (beta chain). Its specificity is unknown. This sample was included in a study of blood T cells in healthy people across ages. This CDR3 has 15 amino acids. Trimming removed 6 bases from V and 8 bases from J; junction bases left unmatched: 8. Germline assignment: CDR1 MNHEY and CDR2 SMNVEV (reference sequence). PCR was performed a second time for about 7 to 11 cycles using a sample-barcoded 5' primer and a J-beta primer mix. Researchers report that a template-switch adaptor with 12 random nucleotides tagged each cDNA molecule. Each sample provided no less than 2.5 million CDR3-containing paired-end reads. In TCRdb, the 5' RACE reads were re-called with MiXCR into one record per CDR3 protein. The repertoire holds about 1.5 million distinct CDR3 sequences, with 40% to 45% as singletons. Overall study findings and caveats: There was a strong correlation between TCR beta diversity and naive T cell percentage.

The specimen sequenced was blood. The receptor was derived from a woman in her late teens or twenties in good health. The J gene is TRBJ2-1, the V gene TRBV27, with 12 bases lining up with TRBD2. CDR3 loop: CASSRLAGASDEQFF. The CDR3 region has the DNA TGTGCCAGCAGCCGACTAGCGGGGGCTTCAGATGAGCAGTTCTTC.